This T cell receptor beta chain was sequenced during a study of CD8 T cells in Susac syndrome (dated by TCRdb to 2018 to 2020). Some background on the complete study: Repertoire sequencing was used to test whether CD8+ T cell activation and differentiation in Susac syndrome was antigen driven.

Peripheral blood CD8+ and CD4+ T cells from healthy donors, Susac syndrome patients and multiple sclerosis patients were profiled by high-throughput TCR beta sequencing. The multiple sclerosis controls were treatment-naive patients who had stable or active relapsing-remitting disease and met the revised McDonald criteria. Bulk CD8+ and CD4+ T cells were purified by magnetic negative isolation, while CD8+ TEMRA cells were enriched using FACS. Blood was drawn into EDTA tubes, processed within 24 hours, and PBMCs were isolated by density gradient centrifugation. PBMCs intended for TCR sequencing were cryopreserved in liquid nitrogen and were subsequently thawed in a 37 degrees C water bath. The sorted or isolated CD4+, CD8+ and CD8+ TEMRA cells had a purity of 90% or higher. As for this clonotype: Which antigen it targets is not known. It has no much larger one-base neighbor in the sample; base qualities were not kept.

General findings and caveats noted by the study authors: The number of individuals in the TCR sequencing and HLA analysis was recognized as being relatively small.

RNA was extracted with the RNeasy kit and roughly 0.45 to 1 ug was reverse transcribed using random hexamers. The immunoSEQ multiplex PCR assay, covering 54 Vbeta and 13 Jbeta segments, was used to amplify TCR beta CDR3 regions. PCR amplification bias was corrected using a synthetic template baseline for primer optimization and computational correction. Per the original workflow: Reads were assigned to V, D and J genes according to IMGT and analyzed in immunoSEQ Analyzer, with only productive sequences retained. To calculate clonality, Shannon entropy was normalized by log2 of the number of productive unique sequences and then subtracted from one. For each patient and control, public and private clones were evaluated within the 100 most prevalent clones. Clones were defined as Susac-specific when absent from the healthy and MS cohorts, from 1052 published viral clones and from other ImmuneACCESS disease sequences. TCRdb ran its own pipeline on the public reads, namely fastp trimming at Q25 and MiXCR clone calling, and kept in-frame beta chains. Entries that share a CDR3 protein sequence are merged under the most common genes and DNA. The V and J calls here are based on TCRdb, not the publication. The sample table lists 200,000 or so distinct CDR3 sequences, 90% to 95% of them with a count of one. The ten most abundant clones make up 0.093% of the sample.

The CDR3 starts with the cysteine, ends with the phenylalanine, and has 12 residues. The CDR3 DNA has 36 bases and is translated from base 1. At the junction V is shortened by 3 bases and J by 4 bases, with 9 bases in between. From the germline V gene (reference sequence), CDR1 is DFQATT and CDR2 is SNEGSKA. Source material: CD4+ T cells from PBMCs. The V and J genes are TRBV20-1 and TRBJ2-5; TRBD1 might be the D gene, on 5 matching bases. The clonotype comes from a human donor with multiple sclerosis. The CDR3 region reads CSARWQGETQYF. The DNA sequence is given as TGCAGTGCTAGGTGGCAGGGAGAGACCCAGTACTTC.